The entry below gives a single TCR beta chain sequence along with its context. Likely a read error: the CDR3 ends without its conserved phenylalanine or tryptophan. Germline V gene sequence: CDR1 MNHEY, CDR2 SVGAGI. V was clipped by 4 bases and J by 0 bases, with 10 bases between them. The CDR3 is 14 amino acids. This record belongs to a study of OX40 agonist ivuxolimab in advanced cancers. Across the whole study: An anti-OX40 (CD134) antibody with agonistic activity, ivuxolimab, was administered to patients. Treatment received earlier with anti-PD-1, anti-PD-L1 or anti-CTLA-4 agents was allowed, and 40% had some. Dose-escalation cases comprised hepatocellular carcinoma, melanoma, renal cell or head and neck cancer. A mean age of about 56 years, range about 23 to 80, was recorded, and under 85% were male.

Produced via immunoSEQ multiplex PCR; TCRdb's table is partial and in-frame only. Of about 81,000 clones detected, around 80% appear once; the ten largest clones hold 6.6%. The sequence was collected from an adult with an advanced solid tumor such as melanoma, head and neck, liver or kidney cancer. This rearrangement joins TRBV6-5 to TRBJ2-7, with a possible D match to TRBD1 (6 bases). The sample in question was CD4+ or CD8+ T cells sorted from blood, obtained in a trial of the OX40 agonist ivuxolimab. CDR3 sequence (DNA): TGTGCCAGCAGTTGGGACAAGAGCTCCTACGAGCAGTACCTC. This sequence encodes CASSWDKSSYEQYL.